This T cell receptor (beta chain) is from a study of T cells in Graves' hyperthyroidism and ophthalmopathy. The wider study: Staff took peripheral blood when the initial diagnosis was made, before any treatment began.

The source material, RNA transcripts, was used to amplify TCR beta CDR3 regions. RT-PCR in the first round (using the HTBI primer set) targeted the TCR CDR3. TCRdb called the multiplex PCR reads again in MiXCR, with one record for every CDR3 protein. Seen here are about 26,000 distinct CDR3 sequences, less than 45% observed once, and the top ten hold under 13%. Clinicians diagnosed patients from clinical symptoms, serum thyroxine and TRAb, thyroid ultrasound and orbital computed tomography. From 10 ml of fresh peripheral blood, PBMCs were isolated. The sample taken for sequencing was blood. This TCR derives from a woman aged 25 to 39 with Graves' hyperthyroidism.

The chain's CDR3 is CASYKTGARSEKLFF. CDR3 nucleotides: TGTGCCAGCTACAAGACAGGGGCTCGGTCTGAAAAACTGTTTTTT. The chain carries TRBV6-4 and TRBJ1-4, with 8 bases aligning to TRBD1. The CDR3 consists of 15 residues. Germline lookup yields CDR1 MRHNA and CDR2 SNTAGT. Trimming at V came to 8 bases and at J to 7 bases, leaving 12 bases not matched to a gene.